This TCR beta chain was recorded in a study of beta chain features in type 1 diabetes. Study in general: There were some 110 million sorted cells examined across all samples. Broader study findings: Type 1 diabetes patients had fewer VDJ junction insertions and more deletions. Researchers report that Type 1 diabetes patients had moderately but significantly shorter TCRB CDR3s across all four CD4+ subsets.

The trim removed 3 bases at V and 5 bases at J, leaving 8 bases unmatched. Germline V CDR1 and CDR2: SEHNR, FQNEAQ (reference sequence). The CDR3 is made up of 16 amino acids. This clone was counted a few times. Its specificity is not known. Sequencing targeted expressed TCRB transcripts, as all isolated RNA had been reverse transcribed. Measured with immunoSEQ multiplex PCR; TCRdb has only the in-frame clones, and not every one. The table shows 130,000 or so clones, with 16% occurring only once. Every donor provided one heparinised blood draw, which averaged roughly 120 mL. Isolation of CD4+ naive, central memory, regulatory and stem cell-like memory cells was achieved by sorting via CD45RO/CCR7/CD25/CD127/CD95/CD27.

This chain links TRBV7-9 with TRBJ2-1; 9 nucleotides align to TRBD1. Sequenced sample: central memory CD4+ T cells from blood. This clonotype was sampled from a man aged 30-40 years with type 1 diabetes. CDR3 coding DNA: TGTGCCAGCAGCTTGATTTTGGGACAGGGAAACAATGAGCAGTTCTTC. Protein sequence: CASSLILGQGNNEQFF.